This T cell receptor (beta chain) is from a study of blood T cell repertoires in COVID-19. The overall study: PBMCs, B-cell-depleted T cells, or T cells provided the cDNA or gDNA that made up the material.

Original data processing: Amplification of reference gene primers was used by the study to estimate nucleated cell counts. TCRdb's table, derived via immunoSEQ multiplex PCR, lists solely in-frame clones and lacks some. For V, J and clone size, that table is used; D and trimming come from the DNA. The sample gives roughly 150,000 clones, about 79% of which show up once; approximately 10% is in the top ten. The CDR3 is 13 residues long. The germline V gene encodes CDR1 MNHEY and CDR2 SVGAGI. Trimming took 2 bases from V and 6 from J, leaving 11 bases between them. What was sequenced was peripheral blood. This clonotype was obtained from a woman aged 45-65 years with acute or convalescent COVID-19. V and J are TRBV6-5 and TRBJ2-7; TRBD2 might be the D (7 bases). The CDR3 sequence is CASSYNGGLEQYF. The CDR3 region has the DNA TGTGCCAGCAGTTACAACGGGGGGCTCGAGCAGTACTTC.